The 2 T cell receptor beta chains below were found in one sample sequenced in a study of T cell changes during pregnancy in multiple sclerosis (dated by TCRdb to the late 2010s). Library preparation was by the immunoSEQ multiplex PCR assay. TCRdb mirrors the immuneACCESS table, restricted to in-frame sequences. Some clones are absent from its copies; in checked studies, under half trace to an unresolved V gene, and the reason for the others is unknown. In all, the sample holds about 59,000 clones, and over 85% of those were seen once. Together, the top ten hold more than 2% of the sample. The sample here was CD8+ T cells from peripheral blood mononuclear cells, taken in the third trimester of pregnancy. These receptors all come from a female donor with multiple sclerosis, enrolled in a pregnancy study.

The chain couples TRBV10-3 to TRBJ2-5; TRBD2 aligns across 9 bases. This CDR3 has 16 residues. CDR1 is ENHRY, CDR2 SYGVKD, per germline. The V gene end was trimmed by 0 bases and the J gene end by 4 bases; junction bases not matched to a gene: 6. The CDR3 DNA follows: TGTGCCATCAGTGAGTCTTTAGCGGGAGTCTTAGAGACCCAGTACTTC. This gives the protein CAISESLAGVLETQYF.

This clone appeared a few times. This rearrangement joins TRBV30 to TRBJ1-5; 8 nucleotides agree with TRBD1. The CDR3 totals 15 residues. Germline V gene sequence: CDR1 GTSNPN, CDR2 SVGIG (reference sequence). Trimming removed 3 bases from V and 7 bases from J; junction bases left unmatched: 11. CDR3 residues: CAWRSWTGPNQPQHF. CDR3 DNA sequence: TGTGCCTGGAGATCCTGGACAGGGCCGAACCAGCCCCAGCATTTT.